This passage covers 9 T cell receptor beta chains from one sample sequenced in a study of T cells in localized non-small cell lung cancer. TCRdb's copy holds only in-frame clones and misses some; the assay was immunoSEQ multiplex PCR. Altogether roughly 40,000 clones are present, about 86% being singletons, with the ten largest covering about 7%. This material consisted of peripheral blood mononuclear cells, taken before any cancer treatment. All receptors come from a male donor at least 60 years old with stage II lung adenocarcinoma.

CDR3 loop: CASSISRNTEAFF. CDR3 bases: TGTGCCAGTAGTATATCAAGGAACACTGAAGCTTTCTTT. The J gene is TRBJ1-1, the V gene TRBV19; no definite D call. Germline loops: CDR1 LNHDA, CDR2 SQIVND (reference sequence). V was cut by 2 bases and J by 1 base, with 5 bases left in between. The CDR3 runs 13 residues.

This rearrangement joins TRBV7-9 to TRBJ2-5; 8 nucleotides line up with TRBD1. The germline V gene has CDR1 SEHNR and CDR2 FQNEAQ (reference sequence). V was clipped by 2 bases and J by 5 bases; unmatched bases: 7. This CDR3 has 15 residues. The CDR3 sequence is CASSLQGARSETQYF. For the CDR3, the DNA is TGTGCCAGCAGCTTACAGGGGGCGCGGAGTGAGACCCAGTACTTC.

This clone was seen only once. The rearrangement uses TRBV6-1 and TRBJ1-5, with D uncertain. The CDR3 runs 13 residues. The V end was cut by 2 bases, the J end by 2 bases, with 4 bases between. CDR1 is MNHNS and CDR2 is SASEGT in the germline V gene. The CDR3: CASSELGNQPQHF. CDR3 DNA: TGTGCCAGCAGTGAACTGGGCAATCAGCCCCAGCATTTT.

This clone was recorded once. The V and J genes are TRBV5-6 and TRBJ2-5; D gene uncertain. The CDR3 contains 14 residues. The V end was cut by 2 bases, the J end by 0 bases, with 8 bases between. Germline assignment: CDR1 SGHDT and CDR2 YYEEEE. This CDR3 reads CASSLYGHQETQYF. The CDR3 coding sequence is TGTGCCAGCAGCTTATACGGACACCAAGAGACCCAGTACTTC. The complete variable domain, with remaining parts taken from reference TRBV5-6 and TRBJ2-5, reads DAGVTQSPTHLIKTRGQQVTLRCSPKSGHDTVSWYQQALGQGPQFIFQYYEEEERQRGNFPDRFSGHQFPNYSSELNVNALLLGDSALYLCASSLYGHQETQYFGPGTRLLVL.

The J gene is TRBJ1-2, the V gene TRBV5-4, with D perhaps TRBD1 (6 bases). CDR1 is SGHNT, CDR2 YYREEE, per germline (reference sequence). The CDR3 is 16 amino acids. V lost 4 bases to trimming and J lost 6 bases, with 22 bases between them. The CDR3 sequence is CASSQDRRTDVHGYTF. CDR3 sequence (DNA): TGTGCCAGCAGCCAAGATCGAAGGACAGACGTCCATGGCTACACCTTC. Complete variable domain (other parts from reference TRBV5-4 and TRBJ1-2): ETGVTQSPTHLIKTRGQQVTLRCSSQSGHNTVSWYQQALGQGPQFIFQYYREEENGRGNFPPRFSGLQFPNYSSELNVNALELDDSALYLCASSQDRRTDVHGYTFGSGTRLTVV.

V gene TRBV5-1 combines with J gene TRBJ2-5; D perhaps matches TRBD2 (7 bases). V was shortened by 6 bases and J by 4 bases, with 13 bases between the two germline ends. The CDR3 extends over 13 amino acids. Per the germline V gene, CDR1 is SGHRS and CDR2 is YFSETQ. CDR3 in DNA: TGCGCCAGCAAACTTAGGGGGGGAGAGACCCAGTACTTC. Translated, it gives CASKLRGGETQYF.

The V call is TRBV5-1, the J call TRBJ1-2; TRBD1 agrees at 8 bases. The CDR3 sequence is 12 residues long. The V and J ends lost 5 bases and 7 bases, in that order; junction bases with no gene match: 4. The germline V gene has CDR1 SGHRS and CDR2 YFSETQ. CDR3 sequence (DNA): TGCGCCAGCAGTTATGACAGGGGTGGCTACACCTTC. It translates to CASSYDRGGYTF.

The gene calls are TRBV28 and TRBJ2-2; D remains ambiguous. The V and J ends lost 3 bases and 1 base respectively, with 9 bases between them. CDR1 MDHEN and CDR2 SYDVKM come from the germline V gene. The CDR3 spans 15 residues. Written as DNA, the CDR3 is TGTGCCAGCAGTTTCTCTCCACGGAACACCGGGGAGCTGTTTTTT. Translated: CASSFSPRNTGELFF.

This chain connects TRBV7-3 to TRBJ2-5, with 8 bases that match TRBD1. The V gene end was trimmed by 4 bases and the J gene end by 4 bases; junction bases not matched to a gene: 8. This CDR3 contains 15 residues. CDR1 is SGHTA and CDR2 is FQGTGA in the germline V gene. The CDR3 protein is CASSYGQGRGETQYF. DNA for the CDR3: TGTGCCAGCAGCTACGGACAGGGACGGGGAGAGACCCAGTACTTC.